The source of this T cell receptor (beta chain) is a study of blood T cells in healthy people across ages. Broader study findings: More naive CD4+ cells and higher diversity marked long-lived donors relative to aged donors.

This clonotype turned up a few times. The antigen is unknown. Researchers collected ten milliliters of peripheral blood from every single donor. There are 17 residues in the CDR3. Losses at the gene ends were 1 base for V and 0 bases for J; bases not matched to a gene: 6. Germline CDR1 is SGHRS and CDR2 is YFSETQ. Then a second PCR, running about 7 to 11 cycles, was carried out with a sample-barcoded 5' primer and a J-beta primer mix. Each CDR3 protein gets one entry after TCRdb re-called the 5' RACE reads with MiXCR. The table has about 1.5 million distinct CDR3 sequences, around 42% seen once. The sequence derives from a woman between 18 and 29 years old in good health. The chain has TRBV5-1 and TRBJ2-3, with 9 positions matching TRBD2. Specimen: blood. Here the CDR3 reads CASSLWASGTSTDTQYF. CDR3 DNA sequence: TGCGCCAGCAGCTTGTGGGCTAGCGGGACCAGCACAGATACGCAGTATTTT.